These 22 T cell receptor beta chains were all obtained from the same sample, sequenced in a study of shared clonotypes between healthy human individuals. As defined, naive CD8 cells were CD45RO-negative and positively selected for CCR7, with terminally differentiated effector memory CD45RA+ cells excluded. Here immunoSEQ multiplex PCR was the method, and the copy in TCRdb shows in-frame clones only, minus some. The sample has a few million clones, around 93% seen once; the top ten hold around 1.8%. The sample was naive CD8+ T cells from PBMCs. The source of these receptors is a man between 18 and 35 years old in good health. Some clones in this sample may be carry-over from other donors' samples.

The chain joins TRBV5-1 to TRBJ1-2; D might be TRBD1 (6 bases). The CDR3 is 16 residues long. Between the trimmed V and J ends, which lost 0 bases and 6 bases, there was a span of 18 bases. Germline V lookup: CDR1 SGHRS, CDR2 YFSETQ. The CDR3 DNA is TGCGCCAGCAGCTTGGACAGGGAGGGGATCAGGGATGGCTACACCTTC. Translation gives CASSLDREGIRDGYTF.

The chain carries TRBV9 and TRBJ2-7; D not resolved. Germline V gene sequence: CDR1 SGDLS, CDR2 YYNGEE. The CDR3 totals 14 residues. V was shortened by 3 bases and J by 6 bases, with 16 bases between the two germline ends. CDR3 residues: CASSGRPVATEQYF. The DNA of the CDR3 is TGTGCCAGCAGCGGGAGACCCGTCGCCACCGAGCAGTACTTC.

Of note for this clone: At one of its ends the junction is not consistent with the germline gene, which may arise from a read error. The chain links TRBV27 to TRBJ2-1, with 12 nucleotides matching TRBD2. From germline, CDR1 is MNHEY and CDR2 SMNVEV (reference sequence). The CDR3 runs to 19 residues. For the CDR3, the DNA is TGTGCCTGCAGTCCCACTCTAGCGGGAGGGCCTTACCCCTACAATGAGCAGTTCTTC. Amino acid sequence: CACSPTLAGGPYPYNEQFF.

The chain uses TRBV23-1 and TRBJ1-1; a possible D gene is TRBD1 (6 bases). TRBV23-1 is an ORF for which the function is uncertain. Between the trimmed V and J ends, which lost 0 bases and 8 bases, there was a span of 10 bases. This CDR3 region has 13 residues. The CDR3 nucleotides read TGCGCCAGCAGTCAATCGAGGGGGGACGAAGCTTTCTTT. Its translation is CASSQSRGDEAFF.

The chain uses TRBV11-2 and TRBJ2-7, with a weak D call TRBD1 (6 bases). CDR3 length equals 15 residues. Germline V gives CDR1 SGHAT, CDR2 FQNNGV. V was shortened by 0 bases and J by 1 base, with 10 bases between the two germline ends. CDR3 nucleotide sequence: TGTGCCAGCAGCTTAGATCCCACAGGGTCCTACGAGCAGTACTTC. It is translated as CASSLDPTGSYEQYF.

This clone has a handful of counts. This chain links TRBV10-3 with TRBJ2-7, with unresolved D. This CDR3 contains 14 residues. The germline gives CDR1 ENHRY, CDR2 SYGVKD. V lost 1 base and J lost 0, with 7 bases in between. For the CDR3, the DNA is TGTGCCATCAGTGAGTTCAGGAGCTCCTACGAGCAGTACTTC. The encoded protein is CAISEFRSSYEQYF.

The rearrangement joins TRBV7-9 to TRBJ1-4; a possible D gene is TRBD1 (5 bases). Germline V lookup: CDR1 SEHNR, CDR2 FQNEAQ (reference sequence). V lost 4 bases and J 8 bases, leaving 8 bases between the germline ends. The length of the CDR3 is 12 residues. CDR3 nucleotides: TGTGCCAGCAGCTCTCGACAGGAAAAACTGTTTTTT. Translated: CASSSRQEKLFF.

This clone was detected only a few times. V gene TRBV9 combines with J gene TRBJ2-7, with 8 bases matching TRBD2. Per germline, CDR1 SGDLS and CDR2 YYNGEE. The CDR3 extends over 14 amino acids. After removal of 7 bases from V and 1 base from J, the junction contained 7 bases not matched to a gene. The CDR3 DNA follows: TGTGCCAGCGCGATTAGCGGGACTTCCTACGAGCAGTACTTC. It translates to CASAISGTSYEQYF. Supplemented by reference TRBV9 and TRBJ2-7, the full variable domain reads DSGVTQTPKHLITATGQRVTLRCSPRSGDLSVYWYQQSLDQGLQFLIQYYNGEERAKGNILERFSAQQFPDLHSELNLSSLELGDSALYFCASAISGTSYEQYFGPGTRLTVT.

The rearrangement joins TRBV7-6 to TRBJ1-1; 9 bases align to TRBD1. CDR3 length: 14 residues. V lost 5 bases to trimming and J lost 5 bases; unmatched junction nucleotides: 6. Germline V gene lookup returns CDR1 SGHVS and CDR2 FNYEAQ. The CDR3 bases are TGTGCCAGCAGCCCCGACAGGGGGAGTACTGAAGCTTTCTTT. Translated, it gives CASSPDRGSTEAFF.

In regard to this clone: Additional DNA sequences in this sample encode the identical CDR3. The chain uses TRBV9 and TRBJ2-2, with D unresolved. V gave up 0 bases and J gave up 8 bases, with 5 bases separating them. The CDR3 totals 12 residues. Germline loops: CDR1 SGDLS, CDR2 YYNGEE. CDR3 sequence (DNA): TGTGCCAGCAGCGTAGTAGCTGGGGAGCTGTTTTTT. It is translated as CASSVVAGELFF.

This clone showed up just once. In the same sample, other DNA sequences code for this CDR3. The V call is TRBV5-4, the J call TRBJ2-7; a weak D match, TRBD1 (5 bases). Germline lookup yields CDR1 SGHNT and CDR2 YYREEE (reference sequence). The V end lost 0 bases, the J end lost 1 base, and 8 bases lay between the germline ends. The CDR3 extends over 14 amino acids. CDR3 region: CASSLAGRSYEQYF. CDR3 DNA sequence: TGTGCCAGCAGCTTGGCAGGGCGGTCCTACGAGCAGTACTTC.

The V gene is TRBV5-1, the J gene TRBJ2-5; tentative D call: TRBD2 (6 bases). CDR3 length: 20 amino acids. Trimming pared 0 bases from V and 5 bases from J, leaving 29 bases between. CDR1 is SGHRS, CDR2 YFSETQ, per germline. Here the CDR3 DNA reads TGCGCCAGCAGCTTGGCAACAGAAATAGCGGCCTGGAATATTAGGGAGACCCAGTACTTC. This codes for CASSLATEIAAWNIRETQYF.

The chain employs TRBV9 and TRBJ2-6; no clear D gene. Between the trimmed V and J ends, which lost 2 bases and 1 base, there was a span of 16 bases. CDR3 length equals 18 residues. Per germline, CDR1 SGDLS and CDR2 YYNGEE. The CDR3 region is CASSVSRRTPSGANVLTF. DNA for the CDR3: TGTGCCAGCAGCGTCTCCCGCAGAACACCGTCTGGGGCCAACGTCCTGACTTTC.

V is TRBV7-9 and J is TRBJ2-5; tentative D call: TRBD2 (6 bases). Per the germline V gene, CDR1 is SEHNR and CDR2 is FQNEAQ (reference sequence). The CDR3 is made up of 14 amino acids. The V end was cut by 5 bases, the J end by 2 bases, with 12 bases between. The chain's CDR3 is CASSGGEIQETQYF. As DNA, the CDR3 is TGTGCCAGCAGCGGAGGGGAGATTCAAGAGACCCAGTACTTC.

The table lists this clone with a few counts. The V and J genes are TRBV19 and TRBJ2-2; TRBD1 aligns across 9 bases. This CDR3 has 14 amino acids. Germline V gene data show CDR1 as LNHDA and CDR2 as SQIVND (reference sequence). Trimming took 7 bases from V and 6 from J; bases not matched to a gene: 6. CDR3 residues: CASTDRGWAGELFF. CDR3 coding DNA: TGTGCCAGTACGGACAGGGGATGGGCCGGGGAGCTGTTTTTT.

The chain links TRBV4-1 to TRBJ2-7, with 9 bases matching TRBD1. The germline V gene encodes CDR1 MGHRA and CDR2 YSYEKL. This CDR3 is built from 15 residues. V lost 4 bases, J lost 4 bases, and 8 bases stayed unmatched. The CDR3 sequence is CASSRGTGRGYEQYF. The CDR3 DNA reads as TGCGCCAGCAGCCGCGGGACAGGGAGAGGGTACGAGCAGTACTTC.

This rearrangement joins TRBV6-1 to TRBJ2-5; 8 bases are a match to TRBD1. CDR1 and CDR2 from the germline V gene are MNHNS and SASEGT. CDR3 length: 14 residues. The junction had 5 bases not matched to a gene; V was cut back by 8 bases and J by 0 bases. The DNA of the CDR3 is TGTGCCAGCGGGGTGACAGGGGACCAAGAGACCCAGTACTTC. Its protein product is CASGVTGDQETQYF.

The genes are TRBV6-6 and TRBJ1-2; D remains ambiguous. From germline, CDR1 is MNHNY and CDR2 SVGAGI (reference sequence). The V end was cut by 7 bases, the J end by 4 bases, with 16 bases between. There are 14 residues in the CDR3. The CDR3 reads CASTPLVVPYGYTF. DNA for the CDR3: TGTGCCAGCACTCCACTCGTAGTTCCCTATGGCTACACCTTC.

The J gene is TRBJ2-1, the V gene TRBV7-8; D perhaps matches TRBD1 (5 bases). CDR3 length equals 11 residues. Trimming pared 4 bases from V and 9 bases from J, leaving 7 bases between. Per germline, CDR1 SGHVS and CDR2 FQNEAQ. The CDR3 spells CASSSQGEQFF. Written as DNA, the CDR3 is TGTGCCAGCAGCTCCCAGGGTGAGCAGTTCTTC. Based on the CDR3 plus reference TRBV7-8 and TRBJ2-1, the full variable domain is GAGVSQSPRYKVAKRGQDVALRCDPISGHVSLFWYQQALGQGPEFLTYFQNEAQLDKSGLPSDRFFAERPEGSVSTLKIQRTQQEDSAVYLCASSSQGEQFFGPGTRLTVL.

This chain connects TRBV5-1 to TRBJ1-1, with 7 bases identical to TRBD1. The CDR3 totals 16 residues. Germline assignment: CDR1 SGHRS and CDR2 YFSETQ. J lost 3 bases, V lost 3 bases, and 11 bases had no gene match. The CDR3 sequence is CASSSRSNRGDTEAFF. The CDR3 DNA reads TGCGCCAGCAGCTCGAGATCCAACAGGGGTGACACTGAAGCTTTCTTT.

The CDR3 protein is CASSEYGTENLYEQYF. The CDR3 region has the DNA TGTGCCAGCAGTGAATACGGGACAGAAAATTTATACGAGCAGTACTTC. The gene calls are TRBV25-1 and TRBJ2-7, with 7 bases lining up with TRBD1. Germline CDR1 MGHDK, CDR2 SYGVNS. This CDR3 has 16 residues. V lost 0 bases and J lost 4; bases outside the gene matches: 9.

This clone was seen more than once but under ten times. V usage is TRBV29-1 and J usage is TRBJ2-7; D is possibly TRBD1 (6 bases). CDR3 size: 13 residues. V shed 7 bases and J shed 5 bases, with 18 bases lying between them. The V gene's germline CDR1 is SQVTM and CDR2 ANQGSEA. CDR3 DNA: TGCAGCGCTGCCTTACAGGGTACGAACGAGCAGTACTTC. Its translation: CSAALQGTNEQYF.